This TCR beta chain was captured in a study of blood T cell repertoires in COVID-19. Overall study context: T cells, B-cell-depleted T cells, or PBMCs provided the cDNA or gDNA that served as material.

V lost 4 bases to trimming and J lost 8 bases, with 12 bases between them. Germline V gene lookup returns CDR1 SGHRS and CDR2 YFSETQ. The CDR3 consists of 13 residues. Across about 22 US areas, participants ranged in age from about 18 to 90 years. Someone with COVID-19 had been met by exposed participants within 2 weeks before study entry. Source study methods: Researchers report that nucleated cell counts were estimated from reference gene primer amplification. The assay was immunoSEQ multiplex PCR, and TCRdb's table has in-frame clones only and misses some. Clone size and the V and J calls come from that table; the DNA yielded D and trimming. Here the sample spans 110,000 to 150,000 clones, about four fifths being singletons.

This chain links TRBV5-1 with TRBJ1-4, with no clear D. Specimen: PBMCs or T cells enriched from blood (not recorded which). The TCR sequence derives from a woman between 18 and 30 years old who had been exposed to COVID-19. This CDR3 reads CASSTRVDEKLFF. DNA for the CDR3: TGCGCCAGCAGCACGAGGGTGGACGAAAAACTGTTTTTT.